These 17 T cell receptor beta chains came from one sample sequenced in a study of CD8 T cells in ankylosing spondylitis. Using its own MiXCR run on the 5' RACE reads, TCRdb lists one record per CDR3 protein. The sample comprises 200,000 to 300,000 distinct CDR3 sequences, about 10% of which are singletons, and roughly 2.5% rests with the top ten. The source material was blood, either unsorted or a sorted T cell fraction (not recorded which). These receptors were obtained from a male donor with ankylosing spondylitis or in good health (not recorded which).

This clonotype has a count of ten or more. The chain joins TRBV12-3 or TRBV12-4 to TRBJ2-5; the match to TRBD1 covers 7 bases. With 5 bases clipped from V and 2 bases from J, the junction kept 8 bases outside the gene matches. This CDR3 region has 15 residues. CDR3 DNA sequence: TGTGCCAGCAGTCCCCGACAGGGACGGCAAGAGACCCAGTACTTC. Translation: CASSPRQGRQETQYF.

This clonotype was observed a handful of times. V and J are TRBV7-9 and TRBJ1-1; weak D call: TRBD1 (5 bases). Germline V lookup: CDR1 SEHNR, CDR2 FQNEAQ (reference sequence). Between the trimmed V and J ends, which lost 7 bases and 1 base, there was a span of 22 bases. The CDR3 runs to 17 residues. CDR3: CASTLFVGGRKNTEAFF. CDR3 bases: TGTGCCAGCACCCTTTTCGTGGGGGGGAGAAAGAACACTGAAGCTTTCTTT.

This clonotype was counted many times. The chain joins TRBV30 to TRBJ1-6; TRBD1 aligns across 9 bases. The V gene's germline CDR1 is GTSNPN and CDR2 SVGIG (reference sequence). The CDR3 contains 15 residues. V trimming: 4 bases; J trimming: 6 bases; junction bases outside the gene matches: 7. The CDR3 DNA sequence: TGTGCCTGGAACCTCGACAGGGGGGTTAATTCACCCCTCCACTTT. Protein sequence: CAWNLDRGVNSPLHF.

As to this clonotype: This sequence may be a read error, since a much larger clone differs from it by one base. This chain links TRBV11-2 with TRBJ2-1; D gene ambiguous. From germline, CDR1 is SGHAT and CDR2 FQNNGV. This CDR3 contains 16 residues. The CDR3: CASSLPSTFSYTEQFF. The CDR3 DNA is TGTGCCAGCAGCTTACCGTCGACCTTTTCCTACACTGAGCAGTTCTTC.

This clonotype was picked up a small number of times. The rearrangement joins TRBV18 to TRBJ2-7; maybe TRBD2 (8 bases). The CDR3 covers 16 residues. Germline CDR1 reads KGHSH; CDR2 reads LQKENI. V was cut by 3 bases and J by 0 bases, with 15 bases left in between. CDR3 DNA sequence: TGTGCCAGCTCACCCGGGAGGGGGCCGAGCTCCTACGAGCAGTACTTC. Translating it yields CASSPGRGPSSYEQYF. Based on the CDR3 plus reference TRBV18 and TRBJ2-7, the full variable domain is NAGVMQNPRHLVRRRGQEARLRCSPMKGHSHVYWYRQLPEEGLKFMVYLQKENIIDESGMPKERFSAEFPKEGPSILRIQQVVRGDSAAYFCASSPGRGPSSYEQYFGPGTRLTVT.

This clonotype was detected only a few times. One end of the junction fails to match germline, which may point to a read error. The V gene is TRBV6-1, the J gene TRBJ2-7; D may match TRBD1 or TRBD2 (5 bases each). This CDR3 spans 15 amino acids. Germline lookup yields CDR1 MNHNS and CDR2 SASEGT. The CDR3 bases are TGTGTCAGCAGTAGTCCGGGACGCATTTTCTACGAGCAGTACTTC. Its protein product is CVSSSPGRIFYEQYF.

The table lists this clonotype with many counts. The genes are TRBV7-9 and TRBJ1-5; 7 bases are a match to TRBD1. The CDR3 is 16 amino acids. The germline gives CDR1 SEHNR, CDR2 FQNEAQ (reference sequence). Trimming removed 6 bases from V and 3 bases from J; junction bases left unmatched: 11. The CDR3 coding sequence is TGTGCCAGCAGTTCGGACAGGATTTCTAACAATCAGCCCCAGCATTTT. The encoded protein is CASSSDRISNNQPQHF.

At least ten counts were recorded for this clonotype. CDR3 loop: CASSQDPRTGGWMNTEAFF. For the CDR3, the DNA is TGCGCCAGCAGCCAAGACCCCCGGACAGGGGGCTGGATGAACACTGAAGCTTTCTTT. The chain recombines TRBV4-1 with TRBJ1-1; 11 bases line up with TRBD1. Trimming at V came to 0 bases and at J to 0 bases, leaving 9 bases not matched to a gene. Germline-derived CDR1 and CDR2 are MGHRA and YSYEKL. The CDR3 spans 19 residues.

This clonotype has only a few counts. The chain uses TRBV2 and TRBJ2-7, with a tentative D call TRBD1 (7 bases). The CDR3 extends over 14 amino acids. The V gene lost 5 bases and the J gene lost 6 bases, with 17 bases spanning the gap. Germline lookup yields CDR1 SNHLY and CDR2 FYNNEI. CDR3 coding DNA: TGTGCCAGCAGTTTTTCCTCAGGGGGAGGCGAGCAGTACTTC. Its protein product is CASSFSSGGGEQYF.

This clonotype has ten or more counts. This chain joins TRBV5-1 and TRBJ1-6; TRBD1 is a possible D gene (6 bases). This CDR3 has 14 amino acids. Trimming cost V 4 bases and J 7 bases, with 12 bases left between them. Germline assignment: CDR1 SGHRS and CDR2 YFSETQ. Here the CDR3 DNA reads TGCGCCAGCAGCCTGGGGGGCTTAAATTCACCCCTCCACTTT. Protein sequence: CASSLGGLNSPLHF.

This clonotype was recorded at least ten times. CDR3 residues: CASSFSGRAQETQYF. The CDR3 DNA sequence: TGCGCCAGCAGCTTCAGCGGCAGGGCCCAAGAGACCCAGTACTTC. V and J are TRBV5-1 and TRBJ2-5; D tentatively fits TRBD1 or TRBD2 (5 bases each). CDR3 length: 15 amino acids. V lost 2 bases, J lost 1 base, and 12 bases lay in between. Germline assignment: CDR1 SGHRS and CDR2 YFSETQ.

Only a few counts were recorded for this clonotype. This chain uses TRBV7-6 with TRBJ2-3; D may be TRBD1 or TRBD2 (5 bases each). Trimming pared 5 bases from V and 1 base from J, leaving 10 bases between. In germline, CDR1 is SGHVS, CDR2 FNYEAQ. The CDR3 consists of 14 residues. The CDR3 region has the DNA TGTGCCAGCAGCCCGTGGGACCGCACAGATACGCAGTATTTT. Its protein product is CASSPWDRTDTQYF.

Comment on this clonotype: A single base separates this from a much larger clone, so it may be a read error. The rearrangement joins TRBV7-2 to TRBJ2-1; 7 bases are shared with TRBD1. Germline values: CDR1 SGHTA, CDR2 FQGNSA. This CDR3 has 16 residues. The CDR3 sequence: CVSSSIGTVSYNEQFF. The DNA for the CDR3 is TGTGTCAGCAGCTCAATAGGGACAGTCTCCTACAATGAGCAGTTCTTC.

This clonotype appeared many times. CDR3 protein: CASSQDGTSFGNEQFF. CDR3 DNA sequence: TGTGCCAGCAGCCAAGATGGGACTTCGTTTGGGAATGAGCAGTTCTTC. The chain employs TRBV3-1 and TRBJ2-1; TRBD2 might be the D (6 bases). This CDR3 contains 16 residues. V shed 0 bases and J shed 7 bases, with 16 bases lying between them. CDR1 and CDR2 from the germline V gene are LGHDT and YNNKEL (reference sequence).

The chain uses TRBV10-3 and TRBJ1-1; unclear D gene. The CDR3 spans 13 residues. The germline V gene has CDR1 ENHRY and CDR2 SYGVKD. The germline V and J ends were trimmed by 2 bases and 3 bases, with 7 bases remaining between them. This chain's CDR3 is CAISESRDTEAFF. The CDR3, as DNA: TGTGCCATCAGTGAGAGCCGGGACACTGAAGCTTTCTTT.

The chain joins TRBV5-5 to TRBJ2-1; weak D call: TRBD2 (7 bases). The germline gives CDR1 SGHKS, CDR2 YYEKEE (reference sequence). V lost 4 bases, J lost 5 bases, and 13 bases lay in between. The CDR3 length is 14 residues. The CDR3 bases are TGTGCCAGCAGCCCATGGGGGGGCCACAATGAGCAGTTCTTC. Encoded protein: CASSPWGGHNEQFF.

This rearrangement joins TRBV5-4 to TRBJ1-4, with D perhaps TRBD1 (5 bases). Germline V lookup: CDR1 SGHNT, CDR2 YYREEE (reference sequence). The V gene lost 1 base and the J gene lost 8 bases, with 6 bases spanning the gap. The CDR3 is 12 amino acids. The CDR3 sequence is CASSLTGEKLFF. DNA of the CDR3: TGTGCCAGCAGCTTGACAGGCGAAAAACTGTTTTTT.